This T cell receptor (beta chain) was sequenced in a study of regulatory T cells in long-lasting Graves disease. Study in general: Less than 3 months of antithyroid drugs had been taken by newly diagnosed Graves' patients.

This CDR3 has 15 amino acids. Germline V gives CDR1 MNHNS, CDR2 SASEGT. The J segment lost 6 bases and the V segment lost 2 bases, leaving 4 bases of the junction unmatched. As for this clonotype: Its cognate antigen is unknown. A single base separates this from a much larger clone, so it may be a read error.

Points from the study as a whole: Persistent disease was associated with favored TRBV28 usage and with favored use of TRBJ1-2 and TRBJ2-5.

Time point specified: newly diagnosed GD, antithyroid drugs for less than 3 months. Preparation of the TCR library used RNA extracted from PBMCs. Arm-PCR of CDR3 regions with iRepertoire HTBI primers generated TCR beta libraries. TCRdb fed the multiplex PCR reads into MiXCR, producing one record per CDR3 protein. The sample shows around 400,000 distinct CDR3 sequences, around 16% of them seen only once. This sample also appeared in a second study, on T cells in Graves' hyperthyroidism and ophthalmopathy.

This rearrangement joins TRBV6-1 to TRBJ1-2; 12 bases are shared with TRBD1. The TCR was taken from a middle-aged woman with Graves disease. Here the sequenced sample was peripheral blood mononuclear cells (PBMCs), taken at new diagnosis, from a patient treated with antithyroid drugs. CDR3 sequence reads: CASSERDRGQNGYTF. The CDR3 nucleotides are TGTGCCAGCAGTGAACGGGACAGGGGGCAGAATGGCTACACCTTC.